This T cell receptor (beta chain) originates from a study of blood T cell repertoires in COVID-19. Measured with immunoSEQ multiplex PCR; TCRdb has only the in-frame clones, and not every one. This sample has roughly 250,000 clones, with approximately 82% found just once. Germline CDR1 reads SGHTA; CDR2 reads FQGTGA. The CDR3 contains 16 residues. After removal of 0 bases from V and 5 bases from J, the junction contained 5 bases not matched to a gene. The sequence derives from a woman over 75 with acute or convalescent COVID-19. The chain has TRBV7-3 and TRBJ2-2; 8 nucleotides line up with TRBD2. The sequenced sample was peripheral blood. The CDR3 sequence: CASSLTPGRVTGELFF. The CDR3, as DNA: TGTGCCAGCAGCTTAACGCCCGGGAGGGTTACCGGGGAGCTGTTTTTT.